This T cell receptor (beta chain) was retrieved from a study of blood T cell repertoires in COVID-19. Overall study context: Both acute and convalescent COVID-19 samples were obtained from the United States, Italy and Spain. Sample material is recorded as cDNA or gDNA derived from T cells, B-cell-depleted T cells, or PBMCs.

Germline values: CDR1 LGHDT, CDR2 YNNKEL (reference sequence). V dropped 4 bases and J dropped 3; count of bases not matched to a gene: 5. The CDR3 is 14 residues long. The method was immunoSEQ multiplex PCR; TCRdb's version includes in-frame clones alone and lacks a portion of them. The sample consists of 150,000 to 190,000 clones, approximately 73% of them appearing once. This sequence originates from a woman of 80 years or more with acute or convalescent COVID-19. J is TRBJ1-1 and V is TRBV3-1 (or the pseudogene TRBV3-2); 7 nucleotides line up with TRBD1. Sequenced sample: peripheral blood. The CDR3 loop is CASSLRDRHTEAFF. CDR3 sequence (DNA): TGTGCCAGCAGCCTGAGGGACAGACACACTGAAGCTTTCTTT.